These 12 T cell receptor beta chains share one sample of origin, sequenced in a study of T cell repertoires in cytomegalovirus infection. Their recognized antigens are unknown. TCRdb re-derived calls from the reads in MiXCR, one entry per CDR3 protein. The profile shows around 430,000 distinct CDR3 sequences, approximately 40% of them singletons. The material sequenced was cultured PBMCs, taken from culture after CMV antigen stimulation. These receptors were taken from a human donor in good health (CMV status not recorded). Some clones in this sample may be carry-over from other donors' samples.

CDR3 in amino acids: CASSPGTGSEQYF. DNA for the CDR3: TGTGCCAGCAGCCCCGGGACAGGCAGCGAGCAGTACTTC. The chain joins TRBV5-6 to TRBJ2-7; 8 bases fit TRBD1. Germline V lookup: CDR1 SGHDT, CDR2 YYEEEE. The CDR3 loop spans 13 amino acids. The V segment lost 4 bases and the J segment 6 bases; nucleotides outside the gene matches: 6.

The CDR3 DNA sequence: TGTGCCAGCAGTTCCCGGACTAGCGGGAACTACGAGCAGTACTTC. Its translation: CASSSRTSGNYEQYF. The genes are TRBV12-3 or TRBV12-4 and TRBJ2-7; 12 bases align to TRBD2. J lost 3 bases, V lost 4 bases, and 4 bases had no gene match. The CDR3 is 15 residues long.

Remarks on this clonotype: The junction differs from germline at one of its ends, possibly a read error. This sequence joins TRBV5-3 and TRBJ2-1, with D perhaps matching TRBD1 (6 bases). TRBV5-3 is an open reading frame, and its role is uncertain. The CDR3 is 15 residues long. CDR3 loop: CASSYPGVLGNEQFF. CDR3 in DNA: TGTGCCAGCAGCTACCCAGGGGTTTTGGGTAATGAGCAGTTCTTC.

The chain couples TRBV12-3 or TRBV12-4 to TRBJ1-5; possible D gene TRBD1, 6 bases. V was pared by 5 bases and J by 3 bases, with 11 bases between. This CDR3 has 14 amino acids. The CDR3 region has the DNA TGTGCCAGCAGTGTAAACAGGGACAATCAGCCCCAGCATTTT. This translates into CASSVNRDNQPQHF.

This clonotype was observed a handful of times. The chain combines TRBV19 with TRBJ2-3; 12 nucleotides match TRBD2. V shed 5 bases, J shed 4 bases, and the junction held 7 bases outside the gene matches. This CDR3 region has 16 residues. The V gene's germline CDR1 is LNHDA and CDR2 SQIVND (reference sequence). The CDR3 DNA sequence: TGTGCCAGTAGTGTACCTAGCGGGAGGGCTTCAGATACGCAGTATTTT. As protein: CASSVPSGRASDTQYF.

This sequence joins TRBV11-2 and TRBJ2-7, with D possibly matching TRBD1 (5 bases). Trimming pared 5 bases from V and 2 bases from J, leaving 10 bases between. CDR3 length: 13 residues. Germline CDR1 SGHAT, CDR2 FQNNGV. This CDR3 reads CASSHRQTYEQYF. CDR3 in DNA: TGTGCCAGCAGCCATCGACAGACCTACGAGCAGTACTTC.

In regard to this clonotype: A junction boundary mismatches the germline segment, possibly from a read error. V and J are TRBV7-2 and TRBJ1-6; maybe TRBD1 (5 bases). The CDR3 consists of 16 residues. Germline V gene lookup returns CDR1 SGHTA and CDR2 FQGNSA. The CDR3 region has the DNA TGTGCCAGCAGCTGGAACGGACAACGAGCAAGGTTACCCCTCTACTTT. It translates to CASSWNGQRARLPLYF. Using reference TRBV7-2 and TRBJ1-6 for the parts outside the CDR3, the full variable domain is GAGVSQSPSNKVTEKGKDVELRCDPISGHTALYWYRQSLGQGLEFLIYFQGNSAPDKSGLPSDRFSAERTGGSVSTLTIQRTQQEDSAVYLCASSWNGQRARLPLYFGNGTRLTVT.

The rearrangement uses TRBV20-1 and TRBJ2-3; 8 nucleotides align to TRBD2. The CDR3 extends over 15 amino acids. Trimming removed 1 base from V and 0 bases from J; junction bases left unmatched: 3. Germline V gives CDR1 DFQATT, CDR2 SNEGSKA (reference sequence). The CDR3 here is CSARGRGGSTDTQYF. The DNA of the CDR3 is TGCAGTGCTAGAGGTCGGGGGGGGAGCACAGATACGCAGTATTTT.

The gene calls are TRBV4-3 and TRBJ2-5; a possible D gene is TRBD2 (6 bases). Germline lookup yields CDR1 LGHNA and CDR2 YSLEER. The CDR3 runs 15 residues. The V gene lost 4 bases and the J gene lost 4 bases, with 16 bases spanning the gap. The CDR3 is CASSLPEGSPETQYF. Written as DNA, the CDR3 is TGCGCCAGCAGCCTCCCGGAGGGGTCCCCAGAGACCCAGTACTTC.

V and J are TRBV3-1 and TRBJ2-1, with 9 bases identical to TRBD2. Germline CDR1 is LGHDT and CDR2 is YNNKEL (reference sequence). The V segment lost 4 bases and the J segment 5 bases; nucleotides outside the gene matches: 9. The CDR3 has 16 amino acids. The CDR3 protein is CASSPPLAGKDNEQFF. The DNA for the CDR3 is TGTGCCAGCAGCCCGCCCCTAGCGGGGAAAGACAATGAGCAGTTCTTC.

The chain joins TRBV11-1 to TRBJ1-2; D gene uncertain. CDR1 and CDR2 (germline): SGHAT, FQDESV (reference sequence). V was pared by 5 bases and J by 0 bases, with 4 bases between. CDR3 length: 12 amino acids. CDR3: CASSDTNYGYTF. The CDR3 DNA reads TGTGCCAGCAGCGACACTAACTATGGCTACACCTTC.

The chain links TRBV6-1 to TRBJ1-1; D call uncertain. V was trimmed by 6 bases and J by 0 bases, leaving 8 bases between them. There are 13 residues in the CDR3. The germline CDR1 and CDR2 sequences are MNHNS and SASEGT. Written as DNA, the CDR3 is TGTGCCAGCAGGTCCAACTTGAACACTGAAGCTTTCTTT. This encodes CASRSNLNTEAFF.